These 30 T cell receptor beta chains share one sample of origin, sequenced in a study of T cells expressing NK-cell markers. Each CDR3 protein gets one entry in TCRdb, which reprocessed the 5' RACE reads and gives no DNA. The table lists under 600,000 distinct CDR3 sequences. What was sequenced was blood T cells: a sorted CD56 or NKG2C T cell subset, CD4+ or CD8+ T cells, or bulk PBMC T cells (not recorded which). These receptors were obtained from a woman aged 45-59 years in good health.

The genes are TRBV10-3 and TRBJ1-1. CDR1 and CDR2 (germline): ENHRY, SYGVKD. The CDR3 spans 12 residues. CDR3 in amino acids: CASNGPDTEAFF.

The CDR3: CASSQDDRPLNPEAFF. This sequence joins TRBV3-1 and TRBJ1-1; TCRdb's assignment of TRBD1 cannot be checked, as there is no DNA. Germline CDR1 LGHDT, CDR2 YNNKEL (reference sequence). The CDR3 loop spans 16 amino acids.

J is TRBJ2-7 and V is TRBV5-6; lacking DNA, the TRBD1 call made by TCRdb goes unchecked. The CDR3 loop spans 17 amino acids. CDR1 is SGHDT, CDR2 YYEEEE, per germline. CDR3 region: CASSLVALIGSSYEQYF.

V and J are TRBV6-1 and TRBJ2-2; the TCRdb D gene call, TRBD1, has no DNA to confirm it. Per the germline V gene, CDR1 is MNHNS and CDR2 is SASEGT. The CDR3 spans 15 residues. CDR3 in amino acids: CASSEAGGFGGELFF.

The rearrangement uses TRBV7-8 and TRBJ2-5. In germline, CDR1 is SGHVS, CDR2 FQNEAQ. This CDR3 comprises 15 residues. The CDR3 region is CASSLARFKLETQYF. Supplemented by reference TRBV7-8 and TRBJ2-5, the full variable domain reads GAGVSQSPRYKVAKRGQDVALRCDPISGHVSLFWYQQALGQGPEFLTYFQNEAQLDKSGLPSDRFFAERPEGSVSTLKIQRTQQEDSAVYLCASSLARFKLETQYFGPGTRLLVL.

The chain carries TRBV6-1 and TRBJ1-4. The germline CDR1 and CDR2 sequences are MNHNS and SASEGT. The CDR3 extends over 19 amino acids. The CDR3 region is CASSEAFWTQRRTGEKLFF.

V usage is TRBV9 and J usage is TRBJ1-3. CDR1 is SGDLS and CDR2 is YYNGEE in the germline V gene. The CDR3 extends over 14 amino acids. CDR3 region: CASSAGWTGNTIYF.

This chain's CDR3 is CASSPDSDTQYF. The rearrangement joins TRBV12-3 or TRBV12-4 to TRBJ2-3. CDR3 size: 12 residues.

This sequence joins TRBV6-5 and TRBJ2-3; TCRdb outputs TRBD2, but without DNA this stays unchecked. Germline CDR1 is MNHEY and CDR2 is SVGAGI. There are 18 residues in the CDR3. The CDR3 loop is CASSRDSLTSGRTDTQYF.

V gene TRBV24-1 combines with J gene TRBJ2-1; the TCRdb call, TRBD1, lacks DNA for checking. The CDR3 covers 16 residues. In germline, CDR1 is KGHDR, CDR2 SFDVKD. CDR3 in amino acids: CATSDPPGQRRNEQFF.

V gene TRBV15 combines with J gene TRBJ2-1; the TCRdb call, TRBD2, lacks DNA for checking. The CDR3 extends over 15 amino acids. CDR1 LNHNV and CDR2 YYDKDF come from the germline V gene (reference sequence). The CDR3 sequence is CATSRDARDLGEQFF.

The rearrangement joins TRBV29-1 to TRBJ2-7; absent DNA, TCRdb's TRBD2 call cannot be checked. There are 12 residues in the CDR3. The V gene's germline CDR1 is SQVTM and CDR2 ANQGSEA. CDR3 loop: CSADGLLGEQYF.

This chain uses TRBV7-9 with TRBJ2-1; TCRdb proposes TRBD1, but this gene call is untestable without DNA. The CDR3 covers 15 residues. Germline CDR1 and CDR2: SEHNR and FQNEAQ (reference sequence). The CDR3 here is CASSLMFPGVDEQFF.

The genes are TRBV12-5 and TRBJ2-6. The CDR3 is 13 amino acids. CDR1 is LGHNT and CDR2 is FRNRAP in the germline V gene. The CDR3 here is CASAPSGANVLTF. The full variable domain, with the rest looked up from reference TRBV12-5 and TRBJ2-6, is DARVTQTPRHKVTEMGQEVTMRCQPILGHNTVFWYRQTMMQGLELLAYFRNRAPLDDSGMPKDRFSAEMPDATLATLKIQPSEPRDSAVYFCASAPSGANVLTFGAGSRLTVL.

This chain joins TRBV4-1 and TRBJ2-1; TCRdb's D call, TRBD2, is unchecked because there is no DNA. The germline V gene encodes CDR1 MGHRA and CDR2 YSYEKL. The CDR3 totals 13 residues. This CDR3 is CASSQFSGNEQFF.

The chain is built from TRBV20-1 and TRBJ2-1; TCRdb indicates TRBD2, and absent DNA this call remains unverified. CDR3 length: 14 residues. The V gene's germline CDR1 is DFQATT and CDR2 SNEGSKA (reference sequence). This chain's CDR3 is CSARIAGKYNEQFF.

This sequence joins TRBV6-1 and TRBJ2-1. Germline-derived CDR1 and CDR2 are MNHNS and SASEGT. The CDR3 loop spans 12 amino acids. This chain's CDR3 is CASSERSDGQFF.

V and J are TRBV18 and TRBJ2-7; no DNA is available, so the TRBD1 call from TCRdb remains unchecked. CDR1 and CDR2 (germline): KGHSH, LQKENI. The CDR3 spans 14 residues. CDR3: CASSSGTGWYEQYF.

V gene TRBV10-3 combines with J gene TRBJ1-4. Germline V CDR1 and CDR2: ENHRY, SYGVKD. The CDR3 is 15 amino acids. The CDR3 protein is CAISEEGSPNEKLFF.

V is TRBV27 and J is TRBJ2-3; TCRdb names TRBD1, which stays unverified in the absence of DNA. CDR3 length: 15 amino acids. Per germline, CDR1 MNHEY and CDR2 SMNVEV (reference sequence). CDR3 residues: CASSSTPTGADTQYF.

This chain links TRBV9 with TRBJ2-5; absent DNA, TCRdb's TRBD2 call cannot be checked. Germline V CDR1 and CDR2: SGDLS, YYNGEE. This CDR3 spans 14 amino acids. The CDR3 is CASSVGVTSETQYF.

The V and J genes are TRBV28 and TRBJ2-1; lacking DNA, the TRBD2 call made by TCRdb goes unchecked. Germline lookup yields CDR1 MDHEN and CDR2 SYDVKM. The length of the CDR3 is 20 residues. This chain's CDR3 is CASSLLLGGLAKSSYNEQFF.

This rearrangement joins TRBV29-1 to TRBJ2-7. CDR1 is SQVTM and CDR2 is ANQGSEA in the germline V gene. The length of the CDR3 is 14 residues. CDR3 region: CSFTQTGPTYEQYF.

The chain couples TRBV5-1 to TRBJ1-5; TCRdb returns TRBD1, unconfirmable since there is no DNA. This CDR3 is 14 amino acids long. Germline CDR1 is SGHRS and CDR2 is YFSETQ. CDR3: CASSLAPTGQPQHF.

The CDR3 loop reads CASSFRGSRQETQYF. The chain links TRBV5-1 to TRBJ2-5; the TRBD2 assignment by TCRdb is unverifiable without DNA. The germline V gene has CDR1 SGHRS and CDR2 YFSETQ. The CDR3 covers 15 residues.

The chain uses TRBV5-1 and TRBJ2-7; lacking DNA, the TRBD2 call made by TCRdb goes unchecked. CDR3 length equals 15 residues. Germline loops: CDR1 SGHRS, CDR2 YFSETQ. CDR3 in amino acids: CASSLEEGLGYEQYF.

The chain couples TRBV12-3 or TRBV12-4 to TRBJ1-1; the TCRdb D gene call, TRBD1, has no DNA to confirm it. This CDR3 region has 14 residues. The CDR3 here is CASGGRGAAVGAFF.

The rearrangement joins TRBV7-9 to TRBJ2-2; the TCRdb D gene call, TRBD2, has no DNA to confirm it. Looked up from germline, CDR1 is SEHNR and CDR2 is FQNEAQ (reference sequence). CDR3 length equals 15 residues. The CDR3 here is CASSTFSVNTGELFF.

The rearrangement uses TRBV30 and TRBJ2-3; with no DNA, the TCRdb D assignment of TRBD1 cannot be verified. CDR3 length: 11 amino acids. CDR1 and CDR2 from the germline V gene are GTSNPN and SVGIG (reference sequence). CDR3 amino acids: CAWGRTAVQYF.

The V call is TRBV12-3 or TRBV12-4, the J call TRBJ1-3; TCRdb indicates TRBD1, and absent DNA this call remains unverified. This CDR3 contains 15 residues. The CDR3 here is CASSLRGSAGNTIYF.